This note documents a single T cell receptor beta chain sequence. There are 16 residues in the CDR3. CDR1 and CDR2 from the germline V gene are LNHDA and SQIVND (reference sequence). V lost 8 bases to trimming and J lost 1 base, with 15 bases between them. The data were obtained in a study of blood T cell repertoires in COVID-19. At the level of the study: Researchers got acute and convalescent COVID-19 samples from the United States, Italy and Spain. Sample material is recorded as cDNA or gDNA derived from T cells, B-cell-depleted T cells, or PBMCs.

Original data processing: Estimation of nucleated cell counts relied on the amplification of reference gene primers. The table came from immunoSEQ multiplex PCR; TCRdb's copy has only in-frame clones and leaves some out. V and J calls and clone size are as listed in that table; D and trimming were resolved from the DNA. The sample records 180,000 or so clones, over 75% being singletons. V gene TRBV19 combines with J gene TRBJ2-6, with D maybe TRBD1 (6 bases). Material for sequencing was peripheral blood. The clonotype originates from a woman aged 80 or over with acute or convalescent COVID-19. CDR3 protein: CASLQGVWSGANVLTF. The CDR3 DNA is TGTGCCAGTCTACAGGGTGTGTGGTCTGGGGCCAACGTCCTGACTTTC.